This TCR beta chain was sequenced in a study of blood T cell repertoires in COVID-19. Measured with immunoSEQ multiplex PCR; TCRdb has only the in-frame clones, and not every one. Found here are under 200,000 clones, 87% of them singletons; the top ten hold about a fifth. Germline V gene data show CDR1 as LGHDT and CDR2 as YNNKEL (reference sequence). V was clipped by 3 bases and J by 9 bases, with 12 bases between them. The CDR3 contains 13 residues. The chain is built from TRBV3-1 (or the pseudogene TRBV3-2) and TRBJ2-1; D is possibly TRBD1 (6 bases). Sequenced: peripheral blood. This TCR derives from a man aged 55 to 70 with active or convalescent COVID-19. This CDR3 reads CASSQNRVGEQFF. CDR3 sequence (DNA): TGTGCCAGCAGCCAGAACAGGGTCGGTGAGCAGTTCTTC.